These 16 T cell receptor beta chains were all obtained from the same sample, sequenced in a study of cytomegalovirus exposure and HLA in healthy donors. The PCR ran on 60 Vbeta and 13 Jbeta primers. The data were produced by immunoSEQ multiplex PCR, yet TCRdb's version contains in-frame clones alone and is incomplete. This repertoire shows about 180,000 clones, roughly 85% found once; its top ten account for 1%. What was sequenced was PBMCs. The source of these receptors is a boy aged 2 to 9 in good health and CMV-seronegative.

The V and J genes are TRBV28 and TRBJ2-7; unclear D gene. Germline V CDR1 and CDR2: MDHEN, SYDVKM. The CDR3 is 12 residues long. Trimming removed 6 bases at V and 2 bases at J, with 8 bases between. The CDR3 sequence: CASRTETYEQYF. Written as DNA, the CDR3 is TGTGCCAGCAGAACCGAGACCTACGAGCAGTACTTC.

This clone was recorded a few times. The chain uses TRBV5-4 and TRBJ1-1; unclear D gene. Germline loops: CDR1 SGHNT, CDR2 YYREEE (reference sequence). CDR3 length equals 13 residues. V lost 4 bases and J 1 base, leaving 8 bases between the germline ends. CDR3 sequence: CASSATENTEAFF. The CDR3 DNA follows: TGTGCCAGCAGCGCTACAGAGAACACTGAAGCTTTCTTT.

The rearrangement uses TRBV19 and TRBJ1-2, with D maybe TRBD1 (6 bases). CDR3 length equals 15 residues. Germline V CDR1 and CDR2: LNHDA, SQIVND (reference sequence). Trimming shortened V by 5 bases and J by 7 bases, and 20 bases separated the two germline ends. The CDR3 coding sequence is TGTGCCAGTAGTCCCACAGGGACACGGTCCGTTGGCTACACCTTC. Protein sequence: CASSPTGTRSVGYTF. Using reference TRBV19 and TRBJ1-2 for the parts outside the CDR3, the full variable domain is DGGITQSPKYLFRKEGQNVTLSCEQNLNHDAMYWYRQDPGQGLRLIYYSQIVNDFQKGDIAEGYSVSREKKESFPLTVTSAQKNPTAFYLCASSPTGTRSVGYTFGSGTRLTVV.

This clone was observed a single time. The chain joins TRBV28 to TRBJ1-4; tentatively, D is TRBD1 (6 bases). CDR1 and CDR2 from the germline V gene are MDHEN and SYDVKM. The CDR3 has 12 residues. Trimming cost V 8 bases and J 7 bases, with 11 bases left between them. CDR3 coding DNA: TGTGCCAGCGGAGGGGGGGGTGAAAAACTGTTTTTT. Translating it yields CASGGGGEKLFF.

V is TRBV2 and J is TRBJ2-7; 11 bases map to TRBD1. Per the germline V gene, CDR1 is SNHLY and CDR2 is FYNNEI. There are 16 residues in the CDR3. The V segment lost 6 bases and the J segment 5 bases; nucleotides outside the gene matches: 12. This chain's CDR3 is CASSYRPGQGGNEQYF. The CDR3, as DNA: TGTGCCAGCAGCTACCGACCGGGACAGGGGGGCAACGAGCAGTACTTC. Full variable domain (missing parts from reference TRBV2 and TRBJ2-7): EPEVTQTPSHQVTQMGQEVILRCVPISNHLYFYWYRQILGQKVEFLVSFYNNEISEKSEIFDDQFSVERPDGSNFTLKIRSTKLEDSAMYFCASSYRPGQGGNEQYFGPGTRLTVT.

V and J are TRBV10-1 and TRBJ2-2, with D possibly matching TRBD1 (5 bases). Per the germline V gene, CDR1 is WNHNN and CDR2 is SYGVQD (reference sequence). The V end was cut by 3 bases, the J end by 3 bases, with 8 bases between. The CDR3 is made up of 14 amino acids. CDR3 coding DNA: TGCGCCAGCAGTGACTTAGGGGACACCGGGGAGCTGTTTTTT. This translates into CASSDLGDTGELFF.

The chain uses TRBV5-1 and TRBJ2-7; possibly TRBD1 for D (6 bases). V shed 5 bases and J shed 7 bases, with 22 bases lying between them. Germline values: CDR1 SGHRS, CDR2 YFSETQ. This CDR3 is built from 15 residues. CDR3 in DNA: TGCGCCAGCAGACGTCACAATCAGGGGTGTGGGGAGCAGTACGTC. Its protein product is CASRRHNQGCGEQYV.

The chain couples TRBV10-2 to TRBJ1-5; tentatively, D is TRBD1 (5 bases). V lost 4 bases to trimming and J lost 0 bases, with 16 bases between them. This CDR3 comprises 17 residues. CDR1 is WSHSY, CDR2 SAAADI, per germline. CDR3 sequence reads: CASSVSGQDSSNQPQHF. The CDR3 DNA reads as TGCGCCAGCAGTGTATCCGGACAAGACAGTAGCAATCAGCCCCAGCATTTT.

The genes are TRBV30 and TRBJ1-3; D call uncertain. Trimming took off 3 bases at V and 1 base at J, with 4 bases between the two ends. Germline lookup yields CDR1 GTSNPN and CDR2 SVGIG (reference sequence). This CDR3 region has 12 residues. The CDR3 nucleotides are TGTGCCTGGAGCCAATCTGGAAACACCATATATTTT. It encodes CAWSQSGNTIYF.

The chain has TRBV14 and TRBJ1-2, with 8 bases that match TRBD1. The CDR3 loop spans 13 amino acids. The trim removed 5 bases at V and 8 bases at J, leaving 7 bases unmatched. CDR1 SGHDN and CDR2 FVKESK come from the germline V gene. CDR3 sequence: CASSAFPGGGYTF. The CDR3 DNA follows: TGTGCCAGCAGCGCCTTCCCAGGGGGCGGCTACACCTTC.

This CDR3 is CASRETAPSGANVLTF. Written as DNA, the CDR3 is TGTGCCAGTAGGGAGACAGCTCCCTCTGGGGCCAACGTCCTGACTTTC. This chain connects TRBV19 to TRBJ2-6; D is possibly TRBD1 (5 bases). CDR1 is LNHDA and CDR2 is SQIVND in the germline V gene (reference sequence). This CDR3 is built from 16 residues. The V end lost 6 bases, the J end lost 0 bases, and 12 bases lay between the germline ends.

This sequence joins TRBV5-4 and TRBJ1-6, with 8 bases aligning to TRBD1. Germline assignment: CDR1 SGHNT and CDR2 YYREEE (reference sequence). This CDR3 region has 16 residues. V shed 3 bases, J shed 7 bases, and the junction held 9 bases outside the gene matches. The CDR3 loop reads CASSWDRTGWNSPLHF. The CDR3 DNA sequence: TGTGCCAGCAGCTGGGACAGGACAGGTTGGAATTCACCCCTCCACTTT.

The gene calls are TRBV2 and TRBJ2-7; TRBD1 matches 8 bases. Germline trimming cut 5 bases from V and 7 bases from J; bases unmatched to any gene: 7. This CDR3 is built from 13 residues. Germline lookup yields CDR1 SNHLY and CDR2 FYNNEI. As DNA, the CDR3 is TGTGCCAGCAGTCGGACAGGGCTGTGGGAGCAGTACGTC. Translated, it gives CASSRTGLWEQYV.

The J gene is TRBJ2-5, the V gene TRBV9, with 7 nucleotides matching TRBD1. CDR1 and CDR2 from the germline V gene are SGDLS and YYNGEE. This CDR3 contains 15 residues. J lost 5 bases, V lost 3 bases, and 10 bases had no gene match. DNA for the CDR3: TGTGCCAGCAGCGCCCGACAGGGCTTGGGGGAGACCCAGTACTTC. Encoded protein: CASSARQGLGETQYF.

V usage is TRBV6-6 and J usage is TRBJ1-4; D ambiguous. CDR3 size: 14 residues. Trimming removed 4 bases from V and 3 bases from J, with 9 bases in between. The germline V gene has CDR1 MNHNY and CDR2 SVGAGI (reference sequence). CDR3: CASSWRGSNEKLFF. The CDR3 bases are TGTGCCAGCAGTTGGAGAGGGTCTAATGAAAAACTGTTTTTT.

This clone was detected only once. CDR3 in amino acids: CAWSVEGGQETQYF. The CDR3, as DNA: TGTGCCTGGAGTGTTGAGGGGGGGCAAGAGACCCAGTACTTC. The rearrangement joins TRBV30 to TRBJ2-5, with D possibly matching TRBD2 (7 bases). The V gene's germline CDR1 is GTSNPN and CDR2 SVGIG (reference sequence). Deletions cut 0 bases from V and 2 bases from J, with 10 bases between. This CDR3 region has 14 residues. Supplemented by reference TRBV30 and TRBJ2-5, the full variable domain reads SQTIHQWPATLVQPVGSPLSLECTVEGTSNPNLYWYRQAAGRGLQLLFYSVGIGQISSEVPQNLSASRPQDRQFILSSKKLLLSDSGFYLCAWSVEGGQETQYFGPGTRLLVL.